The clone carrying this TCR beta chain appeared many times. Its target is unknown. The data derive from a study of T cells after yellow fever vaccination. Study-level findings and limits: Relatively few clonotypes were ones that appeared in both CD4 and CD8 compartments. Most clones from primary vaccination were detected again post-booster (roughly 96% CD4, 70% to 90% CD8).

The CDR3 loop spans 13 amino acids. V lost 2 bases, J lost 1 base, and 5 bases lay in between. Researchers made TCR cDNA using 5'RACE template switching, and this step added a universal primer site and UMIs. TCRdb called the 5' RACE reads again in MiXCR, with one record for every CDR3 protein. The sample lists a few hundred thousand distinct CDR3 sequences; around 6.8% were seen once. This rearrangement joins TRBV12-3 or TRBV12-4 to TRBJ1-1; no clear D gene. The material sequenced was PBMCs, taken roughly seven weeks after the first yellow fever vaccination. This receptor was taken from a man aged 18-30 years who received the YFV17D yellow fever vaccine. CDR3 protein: CASSLQENTEAFF. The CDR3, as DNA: TGTGCCAGCAGTTTACAGGAGAACACTGAAGCTTTCTTT.